Below, 30 T cell receptor beta chains from the same sample are listed, as sequenced in a study of siplizumab effects on memory and regulatory T cells. The repertoire was sequenced with immunoSEQ multiplex PCR; TCRdb's copy has only in-frame clones and lacks some. This sample has more than 85,000 clones, with 85% to 95% found just once. The sequencing input was Tregs sorted from blood. These TCRs come from a human donor in good health.

The genes are TRBV9 and TRBJ1-5, with 7 bases aligning to TRBD1. Trimming at V came to 4 bases and at J to 5 bases, leaving 6 bases not matched to a gene. Germline CDR1 and CDR2: SGDLS and YYNGEE. The CDR3 is 14 amino acids. The CDR3: CASSTRDRDQPQHF. DNA of the CDR3: TGTGCCAGCAGCACCCGCGACAGGGATCAGCCCCAGCATTTT. Looking up the rest from reference TRBV9 and TRBJ1-5 gives the full variable domain: DSGVTQTPKHLITATGQRVTLRCSPRSGDLSVYWYQQSLDQGLQFLIQYYNGEERAKGNILERFSAQQFPDLHSELNLSSLELGDSALYFCASSTRDRDQPQHFGDGTRLSIL.

The chain has TRBV2 and TRBJ2-5; D possibly corresponds to TRBD2 (7 bases). The assigned J gene may be wrong: the sequence end matches TRBJ2-7 better. Germline V gene lookup returns CDR1 SNHLY and CDR2 FYNNEI. The CDR3 is 15 residues long. The CDR3 DNA follows: TGTGCCAGCAGCCCGGGGGGCAGGGAGCCCTACGAGCAGTACTTC. Translated, it gives CASSPGGREPYEQYF.

The rearrangement joins TRBV28 to TRBJ1-5, with D unresolved. This CDR3 has 16 residues. Looked up from germline, CDR1 is MDHEN and CDR2 is SYDVKM. V dropped 11 bases and J dropped 2 bases, with 22 bases sitting between them. The chain's CDR3 is CASRKGGPSGNQPQHF. Written as DNA, the CDR3 is TGTGCCTCCCGAAAAGGAGGCCCTTCGGGCAATCAGCCCCAGCATTTT.

The chain has TRBV5-5 and TRBJ2-1; no firm D call. V lost 0 bases and J 10 bases, leaving 11 bases between the germline ends. This CDR3 has 13 residues. Germline V gives CDR1 SGHKS, CDR2 YYEKEE (reference sequence). The CDR3 region is CASSLARPLEQFF. The CDR3 coding sequence is TGTGCCAGCAGCTTGGCTCGGCCACTGGAGCAGTTCTTC.

This clone was seen only once. V gene TRBV6-1 combines with J gene TRBJ2-7, with a tentative D call TRBD1 (5 bases). Germline assignment: CDR1 MNHNS and CDR2 SASEGT. Trimming pared 7 bases from V and 0 bases from J, leaving 13 bases between. The CDR3 loop spans 14 amino acids. The chain's CDR3 is CASIQTAISYEQYF. Written as DNA, the CDR3 is TGTGCCAGCATACAGACAGCCATCTCCTACGAGCAGTACTTC.

The chain employs TRBV6-5 and TRBJ1-1, with D hard to call. Germline V CDR1 and CDR2: MNHEY, SVGAGI. The V gene lost 4 bases and the J gene lost 5 bases, with 8 bases spanning the gap. The CDR3 runs 12 residues. The CDR3 sequence is CASSSRVTEAFF. As DNA, the CDR3 is TGTGCCAGCAGTTCCCGGGTAACTGAAGCTTTCTTT.

The chain employs TRBV5-4 and TRBJ1-2; a weak D match, TRBD1 (5 bases). The CDR3 contains 11 residues. Trimming took 0 bases from V and 13 from J, leaving 10 bases between them. Germline values: CDR1 SGHNT, CDR2 YYREEE (reference sequence). The CDR3 DNA is TGTGCCAGCAGCTTGGTGGGGGATAGCACCTTC. Its protein is CASSLVGDSTF.

The chain uses TRBV28 and TRBJ1-1; possibly TRBD1 for D (6 bases). The V gene lost 6 bases and the J gene lost 1 base, with 15 bases spanning the gap. This CDR3 is 15 amino acids long. Germline V CDR1 and CDR2: MDHEN, SYDVKM. The CDR3 reads CASRSTGFKNTEAFF. CDR3 nucleotides: TGTGCCAGCAGGTCCACAGGGTTTAAGAACACTGAAGCTTTCTTT.

The genes are TRBV7-2 and TRBJ2-3, with TRBD1 identical over 8 bases. CDR3 size: 15 residues. Germline V lookup: CDR1 SGHTA, CDR2 FQGNSA. V was pared by 4 bases and J by 2 bases, with 5 bases of the junction left unmatched. Written as DNA, the CDR3 is TGTGCCAGCAGCTGGACAGGGACTTCCACAGATACGCAGTATTTT. It specifies CASSWTGTSTDTQYF.

The J gene is TRBJ2-1, the V gene TRBV6-1; 11 bases fit TRBD1. V lost 6 bases to trimming and J lost 7 bases; unmatched junction nucleotides: 8. Germline assignment: CDR1 MNHNS and CDR2 SASEGT. This CDR3 has 15 amino acids. CDR3 sequence: CASSYGQGAWNEQFF. The DNA for the CDR3 is TGTGCCAGCAGCTACGGACAGGGGGCGTGGAATGAGCAGTTCTTC.

This chain links TRBV14 with TRBJ1-2; D remains unclear. Germline V gene lookup returns CDR1 SGHDN and CDR2 FVKESK. The CDR3 runs to 13 residues. V lost 1 base and J 2 bases, leaving 5 bases between the germline ends. The CDR3: CASSQAENYGYTF. CDR3 in DNA: TGTGCCAGCAGCCAAGCAGAGAACTATGGCTACACCTTC.

The chain has TRBV14 and TRBJ2-2; no clear D. CDR1 and CDR2 (germline): SGHDN, FVKESK. This CDR3 spans 15 amino acids. The V and J ends lost 5 bases and 5 bases respectively, with 15 bases between them. The CDR3 loop is CASSIQKLVTGELFF. Here the CDR3 DNA reads TGTGCCAGCAGCATCCAAAAACTGGTGACCGGGGAGCTGTTTTTT.

The rearrangement links TRBV7-9 to TRBJ2-5, with TRBD2 identical over 8 bases. CDR1 and CDR2 (germline): SEHNR, FQNEAQ (reference sequence). The CDR3 runs 16 residues. The V segment lost 5 bases and the J segment 2 bases; nucleotides outside the gene matches: 10. CDR3 region: CASSDGVIAGQETQYF. CDR3 nucleotide sequence: TGTGCCAGCAGCGACGGGGTGATAGCGGGACAAGAGACCCAGTACTTC.

The rearrangement joins TRBV6-6 to TRBJ2-3; D unresolved. The V gene's germline CDR1 is MNHNY and CDR2 SVGAGI (reference sequence). Trimming shortened V by 11 bases and J by 4 bases, and 19 bases separated the two germline ends. The CDR3 has 14 amino acids. CDR3 region: CAATTPEKSDTQYF. The DNA for the CDR3 is TGTGCCGCGACGACCCCGGAAAAATCAGATACGCAGTATTTT.

This rearrangement joins TRBV20-1 to TRBJ2-1; no reliable D call. V was shortened by 2 bases and J by 9 bases, with 5 bases between the two germline ends. Germline V CDR1 and CDR2: DFQATT, SNEGSKA (reference sequence). CDR3 length: 10 amino acids. The CDR3: CSARLGEQFF. In DNA, the CDR3 is TGCAGTGCTAGATTGGGTGAGCAGTTCTTC.

The chain combines TRBV6-6 with TRBJ2-5, with a tentative D call TRBD2 (5 bases). CDR1 is MNHNY, CDR2 SVGAGI, per germline (reference sequence). Trimming removed 5 bases at V and 2 bases at J, with 9 bases between. There are 13 residues in the CDR3. In DNA form, the CDR3 reads TGTGCCAGCAGTCCGGACTGGCAAGAGACCCAGTACTTC. As protein: CASSPDWQETQYF.

The V gene is TRBV5-5, the J gene TRBJ2-2; D may be TRBD2 (6 bases). Germline V lookup: CDR1 SGHKS, CDR2 YYEKEE (reference sequence). This CDR3 has 15 residues. Trimming shortened V by 2 bases and J by 7 bases, and 15 bases separated the two germline ends. In DNA, the CDR3 is TGTGCCAGCAGCTTAGTAGAACGGGAGATCGGGGAGCTGTTTTTT. Protein: CASSLVEREIGELFF.

The V gene is TRBV7-9, the J gene TRBJ1-1; D is unclear. V was pared by 6 bases and J by 3 bases, with 17 bases between. The CDR3 contains 15 residues. Germline V gives CDR1 SEHNR, CDR2 FQNEAQ (reference sequence). The CDR3 loop reads CASRAMGSMDTEAFF. Written as DNA, the CDR3 is TGTGCCAGCAGGGCAATGGGCTCCATGGACACTGAAGCTTTCTTT.

The sample holds a few counts of this clone. J is TRBJ1-1 and V is TRBV19, with a weak D call TRBD1 (6 bases). V was clipped by 3 bases and J by 7 bases, with 9 bases between them. The germline CDR1 and CDR2 sequences are LNHDA and SQIVND (reference sequence). The CDR3 length is 12 residues. Here the CDR3 DNA reads TGTGCCAGTAGTATGGGGGCCCGTGAAGCTTTCTTT. Its translation is CASSMGAREAFF.

V gene TRBV28 combines with J gene TRBJ2-5; either TRBD1 or TRBD2 may supply D (6 bases each). CDR1 and CDR2 from the germline V gene are MDHEN and SYDVKM. The length of the CDR3 is 13 residues. V lost 3 bases to trimming and J lost 5 bases, with 10 bases between them. The CDR3 DNA is TGTGCCAGCAGTTTTGGGGGGCCGGAGACCCAGTACTTC. Amino acids: CASSFGGPETQYF.

This rearrangement joins TRBV15 to TRBJ2-1; D unresolved. This CDR3 region has 13 residues. Germline values: CDR1 LNHNV, CDR2 YYDKDF (reference sequence). Trimming left V 0 bases short and J 6 bases short, with 6 bases between. CDR3 sequence: CATSRDVLNEQFF. In nucleotides, the CDR3 is TGTGCCACCAGCAGAGATGTGCTCAATGAGCAGTTCTTC.

A word on this clone: Other nucleotide sequences from this sample produce the same CDR3. V is TRBV5-1 and J is TRBJ1-3; D not certain. Germline assignment: CDR1 SGHRS and CDR2 YFSETQ. CDR3 length: 11 residues. V gave up 3 bases and J gave up 4 bases, with 2 bases separating them. The CDR3 sequence: CASSSGNTIYF. DNA of the CDR3: TGCGCCAGCAGCTCGGGAAACACCATATATTTT.

This chain joins TRBV15 and TRBJ1-4; D remains ambiguous. Germline V gene lookup returns CDR1 LNHNV and CDR2 YYDKDF (reference sequence). Trimming removed 8 bases at V and 6 bases at J, with 7 bases between. This CDR3 is built from 11 residues. In DNA form, the CDR3 reads TGTGCCACCCTAAGGGATGAAAAACTGTTTTTT. Translation: CATLRDEKLFF.

The chain couples TRBV10-3 to TRBJ2-1; possibly TRBD2 for D (5 bases). The V end lost 5 bases, the J end lost 3 bases, and 11 bases lay between the germline ends. This CDR3 contains 14 residues. Germline CDR1 and CDR2: ENHRY and SYGVKD. The CDR3 DNA follows: TGTGCCATCAGTTCTCTCGGGGACTACAATGAGCAGTTCTTC. Encoded protein: CAISSLGDYNEQFF.

The chain links TRBV14 to TRBJ2-4; D perhaps matches TRBD2 (5 bases). This CDR3 is 14 amino acids long. The V end lost 3 bases, the J end lost 9 bases, and 15 bases lay between the germline ends. Germline V gene lookup returns CDR1 SGHDN and CDR2 FVKESK. For the CDR3, the DNA is TGTGCCAGCAGCCACCGCTACCACGAGGGCATTCAGTACTTC. Its protein is CASSHRYHEGIQYF. Together with reference TRBV14 and TRBJ2-4, the CDR3 gives the full variable domain: EAGVTQFPSHSVIEKGQTVTLRCDPISGHDNLYWYRRVMGKEIKFLLHFVKESKQDESGMPNNRFLAERTGGTYSTLKVQPAELEDSGVYFCASSHRYHEGIQYFGAGTRLSVL.

This chain joins TRBV6-1 and TRBJ1-2; possible D gene TRBD1, 5 bases. V was shortened by 7 bases and J by 4 bases, with 10 bases between the two germline ends. This CDR3 region has 12 residues. Germline values: CDR1 MNHNS, CDR2 SASEGT. The chain's CDR3 is CASISQGYGYTF. DNA for the CDR3: TGTGCCAGCATAAGCCAGGGCTATGGCTACACCTTC.

The chain carries TRBV6-5 and TRBJ2-7, with no clear D. The CDR3 is 12 residues long. The V end was cut by 2 bases, the J end by 4 bases, with 6 bases between. CDR1 and CDR2 from the germline V gene are MNHEY and SVGAGI. CDR3 DNA: TGTGCCAGCAGTTACAGAATTTACGAGCAGTACTTC. Its protein is CASSYRIYEQYF.

The chain uses TRBV14 and TRBJ2-7; D is unclear. Germline values: CDR1 SGHDN, CDR2 FVKESK. The ends were cut back, 1 base at V and 3 bases at J, with 10 bases in the middle. There are 14 residues in the CDR3. The CDR3: CASSQVLQSYEQYF. In DNA form, the CDR3 reads TGTGCCAGCAGCCAAGTACTTCAAAGCTACGAGCAGTACTTC.

CDR3 amino acids: CASSESTWVGSEAFF. The DNA for the CDR3 is TGCGCCAGCAGTGAGTCCACCTGGGTAGGGTCTGAAGCTTTCTTT. This rearrangement joins TRBV10-2 to TRBJ1-1, with D uncertain. The CDR3 covers 15 residues. Germline-derived CDR1 and CDR2 are WSHSY and SAAADI. V shed 0 bases and J shed 6 bases, with 14 bases lying between them.

The chain joins TRBV5-1 to TRBJ2-5; no clear D. In germline, CDR1 is SGHRS, CDR2 YFSETQ. CDR3 length equals 12 residues. V lost 3 bases, J lost 1 base, and 4 bases lay in between. CDR3 residues: CASSSTQETQYF. Here the CDR3 DNA reads TGCGCCAGCAGCTCCACCCAAGAGACCCAGTACTTC.